The 12 T cell receptor beta chains reported below all come from one sample, sequenced in a study of T cells after posttransplantation cyclophosphamide. Produced via immunoSEQ multiplex PCR; TCRdb's table is partial and in-frame only. The sample lists fewer than 30,000 clones, roughly 88% occurring once. Sequenced: PBMCs. The receptors here all came from a woman aged 60 to 75 with a blood cancer, CMV-positive, and with a related stem cell donor.

This sequence joins TRBV11-2 and TRBJ2-1; 9 positions match TRBD2. CDR3 size: 15 residues. The V gene's germline CDR1 is SGHAT and CDR2 FQNNGV. V trimming: 1 base; J trimming: 7 bases; junction bases outside the gene matches: 5. As DNA, the CDR3 is TGTGCCAGCAGCTTAGCTCTAGCGGGATGGAATGAGCAGTTCTTC. The encoded protein is CASSLALAGWNEQFF.

As concerns this clone: This sample also contains other DNA sequences that code for the same CDR3. The rearrangement joins TRBV5-1 to TRBJ2-5; 9 bases match TRBD2. Germline CDR1 SGHRS, CDR2 YFSETQ. V lost 2 bases to trimming and J lost 0 bases; unmatched junction nucleotides: 5. CDR3 length: 16 amino acids. The CDR3 DNA reads TGCGCCAGCAGCTTTGCGGGAGGGACTTACCAAGAGACCCAGTACTTC. Translated: CASSFAGGTYQETQYF.

The rearrangement uses TRBV12-1 and TRBJ2-7; the listed D gene, TRBD2, was not tested against the DNA. TRBV12-1 is a documented pseudogene. The CDR3 loop spans 16 amino acids. The CDR3: CASSLMTSGRLYEQYF. In nucleotides, the CDR3 is TGTGCCAGCAGCCTCATGACTAGCGGGAGGCTCTACGAGCAGTACTTC.

With regard to this clone: Distinct nucleotide sequences in the sample also encode this CDR3. The gene calls are TRBV9 and TRBJ2-2; D gene ambiguous. The length of the CDR3 is 13 residues. Between the trimmed V and J ends, which lost 0 bases and 5 bases, there was a span of 5 bases. CDR1 and CDR2 from the germline V gene are SGDLS and YYNGEE. CDR3 loop: CASSVGLTGELFF. Written as DNA, the CDR3 is TGTGCCAGCAGCGTAGGGCTGACCGGGGAGCTGTTTTTT.

This clone appeared a single time. The chain has TRBV6-5 and TRBJ1-2; no clear D. CDR1 is MNHEY and CDR2 is SVGAGI in the germline V gene. V dropped 5 bases and J dropped 2 bases, with 9 bases sitting between them. The CDR3 loop spans 13 amino acids. The CDR3 loop reads CASSISSNYGYTF. CDR3 nucleotide sequence: TGTGCCAGCAGTATTTCTTCCAACTATGGCTACACCTTC.

The chain is built from TRBV5-4 and TRBJ2-5, with TRBD2 identical over 9 bases. J lost 7 bases, V lost 1 base, and 11 bases had no gene match. This CDR3 spans 16 amino acids. CDR1 and CDR2 (germline): SGHNT, YYREEE (reference sequence). The CDR3 sequence is CASSLRQREAGGTQYF. In nucleotides, the CDR3 is TGTGCCAGCAGCTTGAGGCAGCGGGAGGCCGGGGGGACCCAGTACTTC.

This rearrangement joins TRBV15 to TRBJ1-2, with 10 bases that match TRBD1. CDR1 and CDR2 from the germline V gene are LNHNV and YYDKDF (reference sequence). V dropped 5 bases and J dropped 8; count of bases not matched to a gene: 11. This CDR3 contains 15 residues. The CDR3 here is CATSGGQGTRSGYTF. The DNA for the CDR3 is TGTGCCACCAGCGGGGGACAGGGGACGCGGAGCGGCTACACCTTC.

V is TRBV30 and J is TRBJ1-2; the match to TRBD1 covers 10 bases. Looked up from germline, CDR1 is GTSNPN and CDR2 is SVGIG (reference sequence). After removal of 5 bases from V and 6 bases from J, the junction contained 3 bases not matched to a gene. The CDR3 has 12 amino acids. CDR3 sequence: CAWEGTGDGYTF. The DNA for the CDR3 is TGTGCCTGGGAGGGGACAGGGGATGGCTACACCTTC.

The rearrangement joins TRBV10-3 to TRBJ1-1; 7 nucleotides match TRBD1. Germline CDR1 and CDR2: ENHRY and SYGVKD. This CDR3 contains 14 residues. V lost 2 bases and J lost 6; bases outside the gene matches: 6. The CDR3 protein is CAISENRGSAEAFF. CDR3 coding DNA: TGTGCCATCAGTGAGAACAGGGGCTCCGCTGAAGCTTTCTTT.

The rearrangement joins TRBV6-5 to TRBJ2-7, with TRBD2 matching 11 bases. V was clipped by 4 bases and J by 4 bases; unmatched bases: 6. CDR3 size: 15 residues. Germline V gives CDR1 MNHEY, CDR2 SVGAGI. DNA of the CDR3: TGTGCCAGCAGTTTAACTAGCGGGAGTAGGTACGAGCAGTACTTC. It translates to CASSLTSGSRYEQYF.

The genes are TRBV5-1 and TRBJ1-5; D is undetermined. V was clipped by 0 bases and J by 0 bases, with 7 bases between them. Germline V gives CDR1 SGHRS, CDR2 YFSETQ. The CDR3 runs 15 residues. Here the CDR3 reads CASSLGVYSNQPQHF. CDR3 nucleotide sequence: TGCGCCAGCAGCTTGGGAGTGTATAGCAATCAGCCCCAGCATTTT.

This clone was detected a few times. In nucleotides, the CDR3 is TGCGCCAGCAGTGAGACAACCTTGGACATCTATAGCAATCAGCCCCAGCATTTT. Protein product: CASSETTLDIYSNQPQHF. The V and J genes are TRBV10-2 and TRBJ1-5; TRBD1 might be the D (5 bases). The V and J ends lost 2 bases and 0 bases respectively, with 17 bases between them. CDR1 and CDR2 (germline): WSHSY, SAAADI. The CDR3 length is 18 residues.